This T cell receptor (beta chain) appears in the sequencing data of a study of human T cells and chemical hapten exposure. The wider study: Diagnoses of alopecia areata, totalis or universalis occurred in mostly female patients.

Time point described: patch test 1, 2 weeks after DPC sensitization. Treatment defined: therapeutic diphenylcyclopropenone sensitization with weekly scalp DPC. TCRdb recomputed calls from the RACE reads with MiXCR, one row per CDR3 protein. The sample contains over 95,000 distinct CDR3 sequences, around 12% of which appear only once. Germline lookup yields CDR1 KGHDR and CDR2 SFDVKD. The CDR3 has 11 residues. V was shortened by 11 bases and J by 4 bases, with 8 bases between the two germline ends. This clonotype was seen more than once but under ten times. Antigen specificity is unknown. Study results and caveats: Patch test score was positively correlated with the counts of TCRs that had expanded at PT1.

The TCR originated in a woman aged 40 to 50 with alopecia areata. Some clones in this sample may be carry-over from other donors' samples. The chain employs TRBV24-1 and TRBJ2-1; maybe TRBD1 (6 bases). The material sequenced was whole blood, taken in connection with sensitization to the hapten diphenylcyclopropenone (DPC). As DNA, the CDR3 is TGTGCCATTGGACAGTACAATGAGCAGTTCTTC. The encoded protein is CAIGQYNEQFF.